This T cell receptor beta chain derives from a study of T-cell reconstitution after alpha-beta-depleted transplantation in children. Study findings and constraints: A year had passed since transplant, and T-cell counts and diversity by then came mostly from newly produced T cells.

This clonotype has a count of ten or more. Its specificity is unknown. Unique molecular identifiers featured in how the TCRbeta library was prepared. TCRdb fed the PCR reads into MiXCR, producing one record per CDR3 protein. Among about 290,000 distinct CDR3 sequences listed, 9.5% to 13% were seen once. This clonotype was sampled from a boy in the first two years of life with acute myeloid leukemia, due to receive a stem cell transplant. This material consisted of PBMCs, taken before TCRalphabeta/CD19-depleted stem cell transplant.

For the CDR3, the DNA is TGCAGTGCCATTATGCGGGACCTATACGAGCAGTACTTC. Its protein is CSAIMRDLYEQYF. The V gene is TRBV20-1, the J gene TRBJ2-7; possible D gene TRBD2, 6 bases. V gave up 6 bases and J gave up 4 bases, with 16 bases separating them. The germline CDR1 and CDR2 sequences are DFQATT and SNEGSKA (reference sequence). The length of the CDR3 is 13 residues.